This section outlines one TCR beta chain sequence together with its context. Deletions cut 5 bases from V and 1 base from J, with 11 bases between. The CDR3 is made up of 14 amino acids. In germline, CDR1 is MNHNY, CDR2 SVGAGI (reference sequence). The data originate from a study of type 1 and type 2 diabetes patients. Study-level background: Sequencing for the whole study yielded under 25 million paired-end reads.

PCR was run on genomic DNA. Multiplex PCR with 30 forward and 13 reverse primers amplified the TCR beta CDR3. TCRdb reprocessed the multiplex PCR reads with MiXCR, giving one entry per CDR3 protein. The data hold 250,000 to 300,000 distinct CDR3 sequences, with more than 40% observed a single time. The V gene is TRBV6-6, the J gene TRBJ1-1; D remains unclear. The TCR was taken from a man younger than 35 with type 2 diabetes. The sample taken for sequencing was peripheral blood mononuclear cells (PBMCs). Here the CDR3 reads CASSDYRANTEAFF. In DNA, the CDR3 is TGTGCCAGCAGTGATTACAGAGCGAACACTGAAGCTTTCTTT.